This T cell receptor (beta chain) derives from a study of blood T cell repertoires in COVID-19. Study at large: Samples came from the United States, Italy and Spain, spanning acute and convalescent COVID-19. From T cells, B-cell-depleted T cells, or PBMCs came the material, which was cDNA or gDNA.

The CDR3 runs to 15 residues. V lost 0 bases and J lost 2, with 11 bases in between. Germline loops: CDR1 GTSNPN, CDR2 SVGIG (reference sequence). Study processing details: Amplification of reference gene primers was used by the study to estimate nucleated cell counts. Libraries were prepared by immunoSEQ multiplex PCR; TCRdb keeps only in-frame clonotypes and omits some of them. V and J calls and clone size follow that table, whereas D and trimming were derived from the DNA. The sample has 350,000 or so clones; around 80% are singletons. Sequenced sample: peripheral blood. The clonotype comes from a man aged 30-40 years with active or convalescent COVID-19. J is TRBJ2-1 and V is TRBV30; D possibly corresponds to TRBD2 (5 bases). In DNA form, the CDR3 reads TGTGCCTGGAGTGTACTGGCGACTACCTACAATGAGCAGTTCTTC. The encoded protein is CAWSVLATTYNEQFF.